This paragraph reports one T cell receptor (beta chain). As yet, its antigen is unknown. This specimen comes from a study of OX40 agonist ivuxolimab in advanced cancers. Findings and caveats of the study: In the 0.1 to 3.0 mg/kg range, CD4+ and CD8+ blood T cells had expanded clonally by week 6. Normalized expansion of T-cell clones was also low for some nonresponders.

The V segment lost 4 bases and the J segment 5 bases; nucleotides outside the gene matches: 6. This CDR3 contains 15 residues. Germline CDR1 is SGHRS and CDR2 is YFSETQ. Sequencing used immunoSEQ multiplex PCR; TCRdb keeps in-frame clones, though not all of them. The repertoire holds 55,000 to 75,000 clones, with more than 80% as singletons. Patients with a history of autoimmune disease or on systemic immunosuppression were excluded. This specimen consisted of CD4+ or CD8+ T cells sorted from blood, obtained in a trial of the OX40 agonist ivuxolimab. The chain combines TRBV5-1 with TRBJ2-1; 10 positions match TRBD1. This TCR was sampled from an adult with an advanced solid tumor such as melanoma, head and neck, liver or kidney cancer. For the CDR3, the DNA is TGCGCCAGCAGCCTGGGGGACAGGGGACACAATGAGCAGTTCTTC. As protein: CASSLGDRGHNEQFF.